The clone carrying this T cell receptor beta chain was recorded many times. Antigen specificity is unknown. The entry originates in a study of breast tumors, draining lymph nodes, adjacent tissues. General study findings and limits: Tumors had less TCR diversity than lymph nodes, more than nontumor tissue. Data fit most tumor T cells coming from lymph node, expanding in tumor. Tumor and nontumor repertoires were significantly more similar in luminal-like than in basal-like breast cancer.

Axillary draining lymph nodes of breast cancer patients supplied the node samples. TCRdb fed the multiplex PCR reads into MiXCR, producing one record per CDR3 protein. The table has some 150,000 distinct CDR3 sequences, about 20% seen once. CDR3 length: 15 amino acids. Germline assignment: CDR1 DFQATT and CDR2 SNEGSKA (reference sequence). Deletions cut 0 bases from V and 5 bases from J, with 14 bases between. This sequence was found in a female donor with breast cancer. Some clones in this sample may be carry-over from other donors' samples. The sequenced sample was axillary lymph node tissue. The chain couples TRBV20-1 to TRBJ2-1; TRBD2 might be the D (6 bases). The CDR3 DNA is TGCAGTGCTAGAGATTATAACGGGAGACACAATGAGCAGTTCTTC. Translating it yields CSARDYNGRHNEQFF.